The rows below give T cell receptor beta chains drawn from one sample of a study of human T cells and chemical hapten exposure. TCRdb processed the RACE reads anew with MiXCR; each CDR3 protein has one entry. The sample records 28,000 or so distinct CDR3 sequences, more than 5% being singletons. The source material was whole blood, sampled in connection with sensitization to the hapten diphenylcyclopropenone (DPC). The receptors shown here come from a man aged 25-45 years with alopecia areata. Some clones in this sample may be carry-over from other donors' samples. Both conserved end residues are part of each CDR3. Each record gives: clone size, D gene, V gene, J gene, CDR3 DNA, CDR3 protein. A D gene is named only where the DNA matches it firmly. Size is omitted from some rows. Given values are once, few, many or a class for expanded clones.

many	-	TRBV20-1	TRBJ1-1	TGCAGTGCTAGTAGAGGGACAACTGAAGCTTTCTTT	CSASRGTTEAFF
many	-	TRBV7-9	TRBJ2-7	TGTGCCAGCAGTGTGGTCAGTCCCTACGAGCAGTACTTC	CASSVVSPYEQYF
many	-	TRBV7-9	TRBJ1-1	TGTGCCAGCAGCTTACAGACGAACACTGAAGCTTTCTTT	CASSLQTNTEAFF
-	-	TRBV7-2	TRBJ1-2	TGTGCCAGCAGCTCAAACAGGGAGACAGGCAACTATGGCTACACCTTC	CASSSNRETGNYGYTF
many	-	TRBV12-3/TRBV12-4	TRBJ2-3	TGTGCCAGCACCCCACGGGAGAGTACAGATACGCAGTATTTT	CASTPRESTDTQYF
many	TRBD1	TRBV27	TRBJ1-6	TGTGCCAGCAGAGAGGACAGGACCCATAATTCACCCCTCCACTTT	CASREDRTHNSPLHF
many	TRBD1	TRBV12-3/TRBV12-4	TRBJ1-6	TGTGCCAGCAGTGTCGGACAGGGGAATAATTCACCCCTCCACTTT	CASSVGQGNNSPLHF
many	TRBD2	TRBV12-5	TRBJ2-1	TGTGCTAGTGGTGGAGGGACTAGCGGGAGTTCTAGGGATGAGCAGTTCTTC	CASGGGTSGSSRDEQFF
many	-	TRBV7-9	TRBJ2-5	TGTGCCAGCAGCTCCCGACAGACCCAAGAGACCCAGTACTTC	CASSSRQTQETQYF
many	-	TRBV20-1	TRBJ2-7	TGCAGTGCTAGAGCTGGTAGCTACGAGCAGTACTTC	CSARAGSYEQYF
many	TRBD2	TRBV6-5	TRBJ2-5	TGTGCCAGCAGTTCTTGGACTAGCGGGAGGGTTCAGGAGACCCAGTACTTC	CASSSWTSGRVQETQYF
many	TRBD2	TRBV6-1	TRBJ2-7	TGTGCCAGCAGTGACCCCCCTACACTAGCGGGCTCCTACGAGCAGTACTTC	CASSDPPTLAGSYEQYF
-	-	TRBV29-1	TRBJ2-2	TGCAGCGCCGGACAGTATACGAACACCGGGGAGCTGTTTTTT	CSAGQYTNTGELFF
many	-	TRBV29-1	TRBJ1-5	TGCAGCGTTGGGGAGGGCAATCAGCCCCAGCATTTT	CSVGEGNQPQHF
many	TRBD2	TRBV24-1	TRBJ2-1	TGTGCCACCAGTGATGGGACTAGCGGGAGTGGAAGGACCTACAATGAGCAGTTCTTC	CATSDGTSGSGRTYNEQFF
many	-	TRBV27	TRBJ1-1	TGTGCCAGCAGTGGTAGACTCAACACTGAAGCTTTCTTT	CASSGRLNTEAFF
many	-	TRBV20-1	TRBJ1-2	TGCAGTGCTCCGGACTTGCAGAACTATGGCTACACCTTC	CSAPDLQNYGYTF
many	-	TRBV25-1	TRBJ2-5	TGTGCCAGCAGTGAATTTGGCGGGGAGACCCAGTACTTC	CASSEFGGETQYF
many	TRBD1	TRBV6-6	TRBJ1-6	TGTGCCAGCAATGGACAGGGGGATTCACCCCTCCACTTT	CASNGQGDSPLHF
many	-	TRBV10-2	TRBJ1-6	TGCGCCAGCAGCGAACAGGGAGCTAAGAATTCACCCCTCCACTTT	CASSEQGAKNSPLHF
many	TRBD2	TRBV20-1	TRBJ2-2	TGCAGTGCTAGAGTTGGTAGCGGGAGTGCCGCCGGGGAGCTGTTTTTT	CSARVGSGSAAGELFF
many	-	TRBV7-8	TRBJ1-1	TGTGCCAGCAGAGAACAGGGAGGAAACACTGAAGCTTTCTTT	CASREQGGNTEAFF
many	-	TRBV20-1	TRBJ2-6	TGCAGTGCTATAAGGGGGAGCTCTGGGGCCAACGTCCTGACTTTC	CSAIRGSSGANVLTF
many	-	TRBV5-8	TRBJ1-5	TGTGCCAGCAGCTTGGCCAGCCAACAGGGTAAAGTTGCTCAGCCCCAGCATTTT	CASSLASQQGKVAQPQHF
many	-	TRBV7-9	TRBJ2-7	TGTGCCAGCAGCCCTCTACGGGGGAACTACGAGCAGTACTTC	CASSPLRGNYEQYF
medium-sized	TRBD1	TRBV28	TRBJ2-1	TGTGCCAGCAGATACGACAGGGGTCCCTACAATGAGCAGTTCTTC	CASRYDRGPYNEQFF
-	TRBD2	TRBV7-2	TRBJ2-1	TGTGCCAGCAGCTTAGCTACCTCCGGGACTAGCGGGAGGGAGGATGAGCAGTTCTTC	CASSLATSGTSGREDEQFF
many	-	TRBV19	TRBJ2-7	TGTGCCAGTAGGAAACGCACCGGGACATCGGACGAGCAGTACTTC	CASRKRTGTSDEQYF
medium-sized	-	TRBV6-5	TRBJ1-3	TGTGCCAGCAGTACAGGCTCTGGAAACACCATATATTTT	CASSTGSGNTIYF
many	-	TRBV27	TRBJ2-3	TGTGCCAGCAGTTTAAGCAGCACAGATACGCAGTATTTT	CASSLSSTDTQYF
-	-	TRBV7-2	TRBJ2-1	TGTGCCAGCAGCTCCTCCAACCCCTTGAGCTCCTACAATGAGCAGTTCTTC	CASSSSNPLSSYNEQFF
many	TRBD1	TRBV30	TRBJ2-3	TGTGCCTGGTCCGGGACAGGGTACTCAGATACGCAGTATTTT	CAWSGTGYSDTQYF
-	-	TRBV12-3/TRBV12-4	TRBJ2-3	TGTGCCAGCGGAACTAGCAGTGAAGGTACGCAGTATTTT	CASGTSSEGTQYF
many	-	TRBV6-2/TRBV6-3	TRBJ2-2	TGTGCCAGCAGTTACTTCAGGGGCCACGGGGAGCTGTTTTTT	CASSYFRGHGELFF
many	-	TRBV4-1	TRBJ2-3	TGCGCCAGCAGCCAAGTGGGAGCCACAGATACGCAGTATTTT	CASSQVGATDTQYF
many	TRBD1	TRBV27	TRBJ1-2	TGTGCCAGCAGTTTAAATGCGGGACAGCTCTATGGCTACACCTTC	CASSLNAGQLYGYTF
many	-	TRBV18	TRBJ2-3	TGTGCCAGCTCATCGGGGACAAGCGCCGGGGATACGCAGTATTTT	CASSSGTSAGDTQYF
few	-	TRBV7-6	TRBJ2-6	TGTGCCAGCAGCTCCCCTTTGCAGGGGGGATCTGGGGCCAACGTCCTGACTTTC	CASSSPLQGGSGANVLTF
many	-	TRBV7-9	TRBJ1-3	TGTGCCAGCACCCCAGGGGTTGGAAACACCATATATTTT	CASTPGVGNTIYF
many	-	TRBV20-1	TRBJ2-5	TGCAGTGCAGATCCAGGGAAAGAGACCCAGTACTTC	CSADPGKETQYF
many	TRBD1	TRBV7-9	TRBJ1-6	TGTGCCAGCAGACCCTCCGGGACAGGGGATAATTCACCCCTCCACTTT	CASRPSGTGDNSPLHF
many	TRBD1	TRBV2	TRBJ2-5	TGTGCCAGCGAAAAAGGGACAGGGACCCAAGAGACCCAGTACTTC	CASEKGTGTQETQYF
many	-	TRBV7-6	TRBJ2-2	TGTGCCAGCAGCTTAAGTCCCCCACAGGGTACGACCGGGGAGCTGTTTTTT	CASSLSPPQGTTGELFF
many	TRBD2	TRBV3-1	TRBJ2-1	TGTGCCAGCAGCCCCAGGACTAGCGGGAGGATCTTCGATGAGCAGTTCTTC	CASSPRTSGRIFDEQFF
many	-	TRBV5-6	TRBJ2-7	TGTGCCAGCAGCCGGACCCCCCCCTACGAGCAGTACTTC	CASSRTPPYEQYF
many	-	TRBV12-3/TRBV12-4	TRBJ2-6	TGTGCCAGCAGTGCAGGGGCGGCCAACGTCCTGACTTTC	CASSAGAANVLTF
large	-	TRBV15	TRBJ2-7	TGTGCCACCAGCAGAGAGTTGGGGGGGCACGAGCAGTACTTC	CATSRELGGHEQYF
many	TRBD1	TRBV12-3/TRBV12-4	TRBJ1-1	TGTGCCAGCAGTTCCCGGACAGGTGAAGCTTTCTTT	CASSSRTGEAFF
many	-	TRBV14	TRBJ1-1	TGTGCCAGCAGCCGGATGGGGGCTGAAGCTTTCTTT	CASSRMGAEAFF
many	-	TRBV29-1	TRBJ2-1	TGCAGCGTTGAGGTCAGCAATGAGCAGTTCTTC	CSVEVSNEQFF
medium-sized	-	TRBV7-8	TRBJ2-5	TGTGCCAGCAGCTTAGGGACGGACGGGACCCAGTACTTC	CASSLGTDGTQYF
many	TRBD1	TRBV19	TRBJ1-3	TGTGCCAGCTGGGACAGGGGAAACACCATGTATTTT	CASWDRGNTMYF
many	-	TRBV5-5	TRBJ2-7	TGTGCCAGCAGCTTGAGTCAGACTGGAGGGTCCTACGAGCAGTACTTC	CASSLSQTGGSYEQYF
many	TRBD1	TRBV14	TRBJ2-5	TGTGCCAGCAGCCTGCCGGGACAGGGAGGCGGCCAGTACTTC	CASSLPGQGGGQYF
many	-	TRBV15	TRBJ2-7	TGTGCCACCAGCAGAGAACGAGCGGCCTACGAGCAGTACTTC	CATSRERAAYEQYF
many	-	TRBV15	TRBJ2-7	TGTGCCACCAGCAGGGAAAGCAGCAGGGGAGCATCCTACGAGCAGTACTTC	CATSRESSRGASYEQYF
many	-	TRBV19	TRBJ2-6	TGTGCCAGTAGTATAGATTTCTCTGGGGCCAACGTCCTGACTTTC	CASSIDFSGANVLTF